This TCR beta chain derives from a study of T cells in Graves' hyperthyroidism and ophthalmopathy. The TCR beta CDR3 regions underwent amplification using RNA transcripts as the source. RT-PCR in the first round (using the HTBI primer set) targeted the TCR CDR3. MiXCR, applied by TCRdb to the multiplex PCR reads, yields one record per CDR3 protein. The table has about 350,000 distinct CDR3 sequences, 17% seen once; the top ten hold 34%. This clonotype appeared many times. Hyperthyroidism had been newly diagnosed in patients aged 18 to 65, and its duration was under 2 months. The TCR originated in a woman in her thirties with Graves' hyperthyroidism that later progressed to Graves' ophthalmopathy. The sequencing sample was made of blood.

CDR3 region: CASSFTPKTSGMSFPSYNEQFF. In DNA form, the CDR3 reads TGCGCCAGCAGCTTCACCCCCAAGACTAGCGGGATGTCGTTTCCCTCCTACAATGAGCAGTTCTTC. The chain is built from TRBV5-1 and TRBJ2-1; 11 nucleotides align to TRBD2. The V segment lost 2 bases and the J segment 0 bases; nucleotides outside the gene matches: 19. The CDR3 is made up of 22 amino acids. Germline V gene sequence: CDR1 SGHRS, CDR2 YFSETQ.